The entry below gives a single TCR beta chain sequence along with its context. This clonotype appeared many times. The clone's antigen remains unknown. No base quality information exists; no much larger clone differs at one position. From its cysteine to its phenylalanine, the CDR3 spans 15 amino acids. The kept DNA is CDR3 alone, 45 bases in frame from the first base. The germline V gene gives CDR1 as SGHRS and CDR2 as YFSETQ. The junction carries 12 bases between V and J, which are trimmed by 1 base and 3 bases respectively. This sample was included in a study (TCRdb year 2016). Libraries were built with RT-PCR. These reads were obtained on an Illumina MiSeq. TCRdb trimmed the raw reads at Q25, called clones with MiXCR and kept productive beta chains. Under each unique CDR3 protein, matching rows form one entry showing the most common genes and DNA. The sample has around 700,000 distinct CDR3 sequences on record, about 14% of them singletons. The top ten clones comprise 3% to 4.5% of the sample.

Recombination joined TRBV5-1 with TRBJ2-3; matching of 6 bases hints at TRBD2 as the D gene. Sample: memory CD4+ T cells from blood. The TCR was taken from a female donor in good health, serving as a healthy control. This receptor has the CDR3 CASSLTGVSTDTQYF. The DNA reads TGCGCCAGCAGCTTGACGGGAGTCTCTACAGATACGCAGTATTTT.